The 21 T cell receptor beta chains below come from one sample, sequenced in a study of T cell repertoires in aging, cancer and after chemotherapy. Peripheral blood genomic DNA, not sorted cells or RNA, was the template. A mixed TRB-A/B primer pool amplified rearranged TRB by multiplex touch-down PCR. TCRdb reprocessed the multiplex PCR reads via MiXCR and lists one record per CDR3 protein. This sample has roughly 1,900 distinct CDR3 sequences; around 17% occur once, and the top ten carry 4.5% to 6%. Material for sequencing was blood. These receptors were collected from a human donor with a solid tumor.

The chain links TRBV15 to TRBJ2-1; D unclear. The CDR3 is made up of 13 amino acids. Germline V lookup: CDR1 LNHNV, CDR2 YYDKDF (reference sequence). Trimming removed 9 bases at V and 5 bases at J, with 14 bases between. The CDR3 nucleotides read TGTGCCACACGTAGGGTTGGAGACAATGAGCAGTTCTTC. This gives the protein CATRRVGDNEQFF.

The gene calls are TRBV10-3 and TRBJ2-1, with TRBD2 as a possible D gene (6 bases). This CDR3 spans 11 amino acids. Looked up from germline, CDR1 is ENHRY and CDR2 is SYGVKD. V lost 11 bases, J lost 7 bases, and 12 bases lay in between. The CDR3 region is CAADGGNEQFF. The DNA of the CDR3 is TGTGCCGCCGATGGAGGGAATGAGCAGTTCTTC.

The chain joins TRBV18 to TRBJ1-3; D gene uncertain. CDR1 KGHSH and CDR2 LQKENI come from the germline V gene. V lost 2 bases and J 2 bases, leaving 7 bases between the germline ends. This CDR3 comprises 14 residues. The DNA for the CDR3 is TGTGCCAGCTCACCATCCGTTACTGGAAACACCATATATTTT. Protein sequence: CASSPSVTGNTIYF.

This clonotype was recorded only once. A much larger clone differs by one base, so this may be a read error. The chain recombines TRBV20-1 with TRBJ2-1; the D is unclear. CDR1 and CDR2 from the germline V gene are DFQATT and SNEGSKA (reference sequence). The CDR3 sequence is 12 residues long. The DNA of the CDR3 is TGCAGTGCTGACGGCACCTACAATGAGCAGATCTTC. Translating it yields CSADGTYNEQIF.

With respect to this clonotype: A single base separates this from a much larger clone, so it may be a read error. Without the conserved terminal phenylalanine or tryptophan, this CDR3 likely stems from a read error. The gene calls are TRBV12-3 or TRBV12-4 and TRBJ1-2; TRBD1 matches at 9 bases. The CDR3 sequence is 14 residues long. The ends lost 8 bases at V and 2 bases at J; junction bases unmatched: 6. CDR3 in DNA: TGTGCCAGCTTTACCGGGACAGGGAACTATGGCTACACCTTA. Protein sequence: CASFTGTGNYGYTL.

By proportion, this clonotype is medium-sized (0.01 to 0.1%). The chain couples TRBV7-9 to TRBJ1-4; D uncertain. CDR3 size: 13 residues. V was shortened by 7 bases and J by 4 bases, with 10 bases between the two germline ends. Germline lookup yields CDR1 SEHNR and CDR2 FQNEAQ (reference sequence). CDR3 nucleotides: TGTGCCAGCACCCCGGGAGATAATGAAAAACTGTTTTTT. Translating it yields CASTPGDNEKLFF.

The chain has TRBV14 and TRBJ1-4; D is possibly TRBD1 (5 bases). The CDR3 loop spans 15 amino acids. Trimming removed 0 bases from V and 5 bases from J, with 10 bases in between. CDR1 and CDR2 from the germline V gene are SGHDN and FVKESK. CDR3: CASSQDRRGNEKLFF. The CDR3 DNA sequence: TGTGCCAGCAGCCAAGATAGGAGGGGAAATGAAAAACTGTTTTTT.

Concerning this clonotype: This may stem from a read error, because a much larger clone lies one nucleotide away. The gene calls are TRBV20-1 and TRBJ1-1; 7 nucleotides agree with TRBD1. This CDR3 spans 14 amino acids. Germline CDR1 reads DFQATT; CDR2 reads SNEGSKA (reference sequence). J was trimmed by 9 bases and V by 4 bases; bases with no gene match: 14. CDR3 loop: CSATTGEGWTKAFF. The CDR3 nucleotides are TGCAGTGCTACTACAGGGGAGGGATGGACTAAAGCTTTCTTT.

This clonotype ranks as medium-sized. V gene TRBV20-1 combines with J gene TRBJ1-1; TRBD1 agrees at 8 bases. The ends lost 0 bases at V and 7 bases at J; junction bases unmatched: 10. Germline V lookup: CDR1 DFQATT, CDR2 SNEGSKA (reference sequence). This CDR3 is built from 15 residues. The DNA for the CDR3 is TGCAGTGCTAGAGATCTTCAGGGGGCGATAGGTGAAGCTTTCTTT. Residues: CSARDLQGAIGEAFF.

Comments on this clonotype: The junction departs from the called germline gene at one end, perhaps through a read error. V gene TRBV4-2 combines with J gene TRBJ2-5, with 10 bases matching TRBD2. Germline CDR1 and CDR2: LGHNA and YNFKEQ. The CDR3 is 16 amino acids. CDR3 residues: CASSQVLTSGPETQYF. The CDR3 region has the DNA TGCGCCAGCAGCCAAGTCCTGACTAGCGGGCCGGAGACCCAGTACTTC.

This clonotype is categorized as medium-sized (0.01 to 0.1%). CDR3 nucleotides: TGTGCCAGCAGCCGGACAGGCCCCCCGCGGCCCCAGCATTTT. It specifies CASSRTGPPRPQHF. V is TRBV6-5 and J is TRBJ1-5; the match to TRBD1 covers 7 bases. Trimming at V came to 6 bases and at J to 9 bases, leaving 11 bases not matched to a gene. Per the germline V gene, CDR1 is MNHEY and CDR2 is SVGAGI. This CDR3 comprises 14 residues.

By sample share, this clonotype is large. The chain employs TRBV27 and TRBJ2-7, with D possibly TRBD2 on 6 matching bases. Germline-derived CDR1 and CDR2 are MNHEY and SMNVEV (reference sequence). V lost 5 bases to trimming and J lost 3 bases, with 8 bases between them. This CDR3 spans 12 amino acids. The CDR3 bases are TGTGCCAGCAGTAAGGACTACTACGAGCAGTACTTC. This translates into CASSKDYYEQYF.

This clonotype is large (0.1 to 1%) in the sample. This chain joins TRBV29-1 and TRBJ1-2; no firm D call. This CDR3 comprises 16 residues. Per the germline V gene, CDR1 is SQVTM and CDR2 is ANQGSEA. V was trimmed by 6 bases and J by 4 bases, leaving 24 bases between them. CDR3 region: CSVPDPRPLVGYGYTF. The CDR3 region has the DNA TGCAGCGTGCCTGACCCTCGGCCCCTGGTGGGCTATGGCTACACCTTC.

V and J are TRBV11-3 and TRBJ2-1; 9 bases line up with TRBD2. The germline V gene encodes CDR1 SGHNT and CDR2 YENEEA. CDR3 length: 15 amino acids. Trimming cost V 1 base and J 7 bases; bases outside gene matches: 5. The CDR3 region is CASSLVLAGMNEQFF. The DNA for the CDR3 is TGTGCCAGCAGCTTAGTTCTAGCGGGAATGAATGAGCAGTTCTTC.

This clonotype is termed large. This CDR3 reads CATSRDLSDRGYTF. CDR3 coding DNA: TGTGCCACCAGCAGAGACTTGAGTGACAGGGGCTACACCTTC. This chain joins TRBV15 and TRBJ1-2, with D possibly TRBD1 on 6 matching bases. CDR3 length equals 14 residues. Trimming pared 0 bases from V and 8 bases from J, leaving 13 bases between. Germline lookup yields CDR1 LNHNV and CDR2 YYDKDF (reference sequence).

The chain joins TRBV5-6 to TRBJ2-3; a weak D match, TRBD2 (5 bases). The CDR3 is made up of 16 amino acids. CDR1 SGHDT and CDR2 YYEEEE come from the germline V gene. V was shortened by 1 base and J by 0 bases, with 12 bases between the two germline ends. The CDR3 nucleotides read TGTGCCAGCAGCTTGACCGGGAACCCTAGCACAGATACGCAGTATTTT. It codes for CASSLTGNPSTDTQYF. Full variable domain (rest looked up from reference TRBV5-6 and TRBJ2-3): DAGVTQSPTHLIKTRGQQVTLRCSPKSGHDTVSWYQQALGQGPQFIFQYYEEEERQRGNFPDRFSGHQFPNYSSELNVNALLLGDSALYLCASSLTGNPSTDTQYFGPGTRLTVL.

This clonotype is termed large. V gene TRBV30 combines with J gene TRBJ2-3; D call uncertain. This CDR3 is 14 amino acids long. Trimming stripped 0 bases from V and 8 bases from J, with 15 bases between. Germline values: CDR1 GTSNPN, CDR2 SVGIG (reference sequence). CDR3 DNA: TGTGCCTGGAGTGTCAATAGGCAGATAGGTACGCAGTATTTT. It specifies CAWSVNRQIGTQYF.

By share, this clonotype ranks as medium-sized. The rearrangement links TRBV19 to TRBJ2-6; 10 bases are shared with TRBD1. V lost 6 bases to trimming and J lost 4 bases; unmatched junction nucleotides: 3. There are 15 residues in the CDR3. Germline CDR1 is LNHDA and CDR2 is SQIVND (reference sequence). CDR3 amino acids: CASSGQGGGANVLTF. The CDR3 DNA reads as TGTGCCAGTAGCGGACAGGGGGGGGGGGCCAACGTCCTGACTTTC.

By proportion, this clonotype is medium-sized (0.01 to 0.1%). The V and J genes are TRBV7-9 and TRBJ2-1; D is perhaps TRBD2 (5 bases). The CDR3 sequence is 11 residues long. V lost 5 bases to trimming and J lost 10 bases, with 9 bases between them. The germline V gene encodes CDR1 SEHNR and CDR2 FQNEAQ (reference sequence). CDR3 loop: CASSPGWEQFF. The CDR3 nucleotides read TGTGCCAGCAGCCCGGGGTGGGAGCAGTTCTTC.

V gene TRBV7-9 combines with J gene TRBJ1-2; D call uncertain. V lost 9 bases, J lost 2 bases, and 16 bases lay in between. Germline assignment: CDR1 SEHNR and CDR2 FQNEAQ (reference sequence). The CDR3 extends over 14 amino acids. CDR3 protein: CARSPRRKNYGYTF. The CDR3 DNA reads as TGTGCCAGAAGCCCCCGGAGGAAGAACTATGGCTACACCTTC.

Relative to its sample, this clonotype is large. CDR3 DNA sequence: TGTGCCTGGAGTGGGGGGAGGACAGGGAGAAACTATGGCTACACCTTC. Residues: CAWSGGRTGRNYGYTF. The chain links TRBV30 to TRBJ1-2; 8 bases line up with TRBD1. This CDR3 region has 16 residues. Germline CDR1 GTSNPN, CDR2 SVGIG (reference sequence). The junction had 9 bases not matched to a gene; V was cut back by 1 base and J by 2 bases.